What follows is one T cell receptor beta chain and its context. Antigen specificity is unknown. This record comes from a study of beta chain features in type 1 diabetes. Broader study findings: Because the template was cDNA, high-expressing cells might be over-represented. A possible short-template PCR bias applies equally to patients and controls. Among patients with Type 1 diabetes, TCRB CDR3s were moderately but significantly shorter in every one of the four CD4+ subsets.

The authors reverse transcribed all of the isolated RNA, so sequencing captured expressed TCRB transcripts. The assay was immunoSEQ multiplex PCR, and TCRdb's table has in-frame clones only and misses some. This sample carries hundreds of thousands of clones, 6.5% to 10% of them seen once, and the ten largest clones take more than 0.4%. Sequenced input: central memory CD4+ T cells from blood. The sequence was collected from a young woman in good health.

The CDR3 sequence: CASKPPPGKLANEKLFF. CDR3 DNA sequence: TGTGCCAGCAAGCCCCCGCCAGGGAAGTTGGCTAATGAAAAACTGTTTTTT. This chain connects TRBV28 to TRBJ1-4, with a possible D match to TRBD1 (5 bases). The CDR3 has 17 residues. Trimming cost V 7 bases and J 3 bases, with 21 bases left between them. From germline, CDR1 is MDHEN and CDR2 SYDVKM.